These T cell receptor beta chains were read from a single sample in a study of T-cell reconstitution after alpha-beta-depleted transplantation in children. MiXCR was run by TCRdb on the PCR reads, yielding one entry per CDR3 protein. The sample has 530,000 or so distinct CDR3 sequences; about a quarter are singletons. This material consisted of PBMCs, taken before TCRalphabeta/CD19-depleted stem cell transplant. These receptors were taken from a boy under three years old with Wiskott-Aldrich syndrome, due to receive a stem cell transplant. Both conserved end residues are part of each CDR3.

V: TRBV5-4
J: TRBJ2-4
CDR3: CASSLAQTKNIQYF

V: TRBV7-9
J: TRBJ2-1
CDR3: CASSEGATMSSYNEQFF

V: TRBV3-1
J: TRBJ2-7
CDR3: CASSRAGGPYEQYF

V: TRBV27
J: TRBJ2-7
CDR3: CASSLADAYEQYF

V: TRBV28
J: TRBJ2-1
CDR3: CASKQTGLAVYNEQFF

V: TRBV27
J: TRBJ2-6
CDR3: CASTLTLSSGANVLTF

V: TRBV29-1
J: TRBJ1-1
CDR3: CSGHIQGTEAFF

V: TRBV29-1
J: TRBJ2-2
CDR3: CSVSDGANTGELFF

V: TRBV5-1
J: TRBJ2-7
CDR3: CASSLGMAQPYEQYF

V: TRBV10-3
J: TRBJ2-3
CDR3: CATFNLMDTQYF

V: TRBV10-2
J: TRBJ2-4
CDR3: CASSFGKNIQYF

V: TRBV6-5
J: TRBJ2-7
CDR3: CASSYSKGSSYEQYF

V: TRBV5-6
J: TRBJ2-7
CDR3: CASSSSGDGSGYEQYF

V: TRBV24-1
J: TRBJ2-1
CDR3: CATTSGNNEQFF

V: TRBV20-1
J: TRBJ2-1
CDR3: CSARSHSGSAYNEQFF

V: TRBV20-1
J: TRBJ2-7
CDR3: CSADRDRGYEQYF

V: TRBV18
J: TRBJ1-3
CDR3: CASSPKDTIYF

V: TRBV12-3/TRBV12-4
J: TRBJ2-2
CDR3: CASSITNRVTESTGELFF

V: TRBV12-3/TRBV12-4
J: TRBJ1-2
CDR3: CASSFPGRNYGYTF

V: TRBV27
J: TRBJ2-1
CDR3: CASSLSPDRYNEQFF